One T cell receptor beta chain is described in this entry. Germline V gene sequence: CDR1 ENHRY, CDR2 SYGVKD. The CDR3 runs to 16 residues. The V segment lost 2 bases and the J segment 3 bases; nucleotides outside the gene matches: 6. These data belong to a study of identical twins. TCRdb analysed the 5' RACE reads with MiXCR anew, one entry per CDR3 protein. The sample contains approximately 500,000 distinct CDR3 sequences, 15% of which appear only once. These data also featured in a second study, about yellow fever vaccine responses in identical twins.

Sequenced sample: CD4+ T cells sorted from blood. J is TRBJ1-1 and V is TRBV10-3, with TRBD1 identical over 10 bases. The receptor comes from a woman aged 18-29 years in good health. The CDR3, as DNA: TGTGCCATCAGTGAGGGGGGTGACAGGGGGCACACTGAAGCTTTCTTT. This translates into CAISEGGDRGHTEAFF.